One T cell receptor (beta chain) is described in this entry. Its matching antigen is unknown. Its ends do not fully match the called genes, so a read error is possible. The germline gives CDR1 SEHNR, CDR2 FQNEAQ (reference sequence). The CDR3 contains 13 residues. The PCR employed 60 Vbeta primers together with 13 Jbeta primers. Repertoires were generated with immunoSEQ multiplex PCR, while TCRdb's copy carries only in-frame clones and drops some. This sample has some 96,000 clones, with 65% to 85% found just once. The sample originates from a study of cytomegalovirus exposure and HLA in healthy donors. The study's findings and limits: It is likely that the observed cluster of highly shared sequence variants was a sequencing artifact. Solely CMV serostatus was available to characterize immune exposure. Some V segments could not be told apart, so they were left out, TRBV6-2 and TRBV6-3 among them.

This TCR was sampled from a woman in her fifties or sixties in good health and CMV-seropositive. Sample: PBMCs. V and J are TRBV7-9 and TRBJ2-7, with D unclear. CDR3 sequence: CSSSLVLRYEQYF. CDR3 bases: TGTTCCAGCAGCTTAGTTCTGCGCTACGAGCAGTACTTC.